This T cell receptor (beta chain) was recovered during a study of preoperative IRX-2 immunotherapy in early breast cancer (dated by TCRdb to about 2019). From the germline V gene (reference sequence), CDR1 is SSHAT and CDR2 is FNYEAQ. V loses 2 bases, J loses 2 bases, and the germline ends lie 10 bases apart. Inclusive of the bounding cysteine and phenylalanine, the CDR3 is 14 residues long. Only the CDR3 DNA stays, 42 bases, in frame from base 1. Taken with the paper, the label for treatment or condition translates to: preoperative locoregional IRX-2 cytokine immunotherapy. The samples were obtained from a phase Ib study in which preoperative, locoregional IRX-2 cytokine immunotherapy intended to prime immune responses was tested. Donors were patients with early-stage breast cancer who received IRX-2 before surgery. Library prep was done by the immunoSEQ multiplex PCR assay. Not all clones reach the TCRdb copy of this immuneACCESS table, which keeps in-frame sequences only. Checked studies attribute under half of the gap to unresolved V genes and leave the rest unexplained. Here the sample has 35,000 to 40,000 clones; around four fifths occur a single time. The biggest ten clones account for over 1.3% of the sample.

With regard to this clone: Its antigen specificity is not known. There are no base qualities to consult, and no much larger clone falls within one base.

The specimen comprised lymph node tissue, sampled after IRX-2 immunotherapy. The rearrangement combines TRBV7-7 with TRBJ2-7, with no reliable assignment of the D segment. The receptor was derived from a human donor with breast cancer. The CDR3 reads CASSLPGRTYEQYF. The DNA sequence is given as TGTGCCAGCAGCTTACCGGGCAGAACCTACGAGCAGTACTTC.